The rows below give T cell receptor beta chains drawn from one sample of a study of shared clonotypes between healthy human individuals. The repertoire was sequenced with immunoSEQ multiplex PCR; TCRdb's copy has only in-frame clones and lacks some. The table lists roughly 410,000 clones, about 97% of them singletons. The sequencing sample was made of memory CD8+ T cells sorted from blood. These receptors were taken from a man aged 30-40 years in good health. Each CDR3 is given with its conserved first and last residue. Each record gives: J gene, V gene, D gene, CDR3 DNA, CDR3 protein. The D gene is left open where the match is weak.

J gene: TRBJ2-1
V gene: TRBV9
D gene: .
CDR3 DNA: TGTGCCAGCAGCGTAGCTACGGCCTACAATGAGCAGTTCTTC
CDR3 protein: CASSVATAYNEQFF

J gene: TRBJ1-2
V gene: TRBV6-1
D gene: .
CDR3 DNA: TGTGCCAGCAGTGAAATGTCACAAATCGGCGGCTACACCTTC
CDR3 protein: CASSEMSQIGGYTF

J gene: TRBJ2-1
V gene: TRBV10-3
D gene: TRBD2
CDR3 DNA: TGTGCCATCAGTGGGACTAGCGACAATGAGCAGTTCTTC
CDR3 protein: CAISGTSDNEQFF

J gene: TRBJ2-3
V gene: TRBV13
D gene: .
CDR3 DNA: TGTGCCAGCAGCATTACAGATACGCAGTATTTT
CDR3 protein: CASSITDTQYF

J gene: TRBJ1-1
V gene: TRBV20-1
D gene: TRBD1
CDR3 DNA: TGCAGTGCTAGCAGGGGGCAAGCTTTCTTT
CDR3 protein: CSASRGQAFF

J gene: TRBJ1-2
V gene: TRBV28
D gene: .
CDR3 DNA: TGTGCCAGCAGCTCCTCGTTCTATGGCTACACCTTC
CDR3 protein: CASSSSFYGYTF

J gene: TRBJ2-7
V gene: TRBV2
D gene: .
CDR3 DNA: TGTGCCAGCGGCGGGGTGGTGACTTCCTCCTACGAGCAGTACTTC
CDR3 protein: CASGGVVTSSYEQYF

J gene: TRBJ1-3
V gene: TRBV6-5
D gene: .
CDR3 DNA: TGTGCCAGCAGTTACAGCCCGAGCTCTGGAAACACCATATATTTT
CDR3 protein: CASSYSPSSGNTIYF

J gene: TRBJ2-7
V gene: TRBV6-1
D gene: .
CDR3 DNA: TGTGCCAGCACCCGGGGACACTACGAGCAGTACTTC
CDR3 protein: CASTRGHYEQYF

J gene: TRBJ1-5
V gene: TRBV30
D gene: TRBD1
CDR3 DNA: TGTGCCTGGAGTTTCCGGGACAGGGACAATCAGCCCCAGCATTTT
CDR3 protein: CAWSFRDRDNQPQHF